Each of the 5 T cell receptor beta chains below was sequenced from the same sample in a study of beta chain features in type 1 diabetes. Study conclusions and caveats: Among patients with Type 1 diabetes, TCRB CDR3s were moderately but significantly shorter in every one of the four CD4+ subsets.

Expressed TCRB transcripts were sequenced because the isolated RNA had all been reverse transcribed beforehand. Generated by immunoSEQ multiplex PCR, the TCRdb table keeps only in-frame clones and is missing some. The repertoire holds 120,000 to 150,000 clones, with 10% to 15% as singletons. These receptors' targets are unknown. The specimen was central memory CD4+ T cells from blood. Every receptor here comes from a man younger than 35 with type 1 diabetes.

The chain couples TRBV2 to TRBJ1-6; D gene ambiguous. V shed 4 bases and J shed 9 bases, with 13 bases lying between them. Looked up from germline, CDR1 is SNHLY and CDR2 is FYNNEI. The CDR3 totals 14 residues. CDR3 sequence reads: CASSGEMGGSPLHF. DNA for the CDR3: TGTGCCAGCAGTGGGGAAATGGGTGGTTCACCCCTCCACTTT.

Only a few counts were recorded for this clone. This specimen includes other DNA sequences encoding the same CDR3. The chain carries TRBV4-2 and TRBJ2-1; TRBD2 matches at 7 bases. The CDR3 length is 16 residues. CDR1 and CDR2 from the germline V gene are LGHNA and YNFKEQ. With 0 bases clipped from V and 3 bases from J, the junction kept 5 bases outside the gene matches. CDR3 amino acids: CASSQDLGGNYNEQFF. The CDR3 coding sequence is TGTGCCAGCAGCCAAGATTTGGGGGGGAACTACAATGAGCAGTTCTTC.

This clone has only a few counts. The CDR3 DNA is TGTGCCAGCAGTTCCCTAGCGGGGGGTTCAGATACGCAGTATTTT. It yields the protein CASSSLAGGSDTQYF. V and J are TRBV7-3 and TRBJ2-3; 11 bases are shared with TRBD2. The junction had 6 bases not matched to a gene; V was cut back by 6 bases and J by 4 bases. Per the germline V gene, CDR1 is SGHTA and CDR2 is FQGTGA. The CDR3 is 15 residues long.

At least ten counts were recorded for this clone. The chain couples TRBV29-1 to TRBJ1-2; D is ambiguous. Trimming shortened V by 5 bases and J by 8 bases, and 18 bases separated the two germline ends. Germline V gene sequence: CDR1 SQVTM, CDR2 ANQGSEA. The CDR3 extends over 13 amino acids. CDR3 region: CSVYEDGRGGYTF. In DNA, the CDR3 is TGCAGCGTTTATGAAGACGGGCGGGGAGGCTACACCTTC. The full variable domain, in which reference TRBV29-1 and TRBJ1-2 provide the parts outside the CDR3, is SAVISQKPSRDICQRGTSLTIQCQVDSQVTMMFWYRQQPGQSLTLIATANQGSEATYESGFVIDKFPISRPNLTFSTLTVSNMSPEDSSIYLCSVYEDGRGGYTFGSGTRLTVV.

This chain links TRBV7-2 with TRBJ1-1; TRBD1 might be the D (6 bases). V was pared by 3 bases and J by 0 bases, with 11 bases between. The CDR3 has 15 residues. Germline V gives CDR1 SGHTA, CDR2 FQGNSA. The CDR3 DNA reads TGTGCCAGCAGCTTTGGGGGCGGATTGAACACTGAAGCTTTCTTT. Translating it yields CASSFGGGLNTEAFF. The whole variable domain, remainder taken from reference TRBV7-2 and TRBJ1-1, is GAGVSQSPSNKVTEKGKDVELRCDPISGHTALYWYRQSLGQGLEFLIYFQGNSAPDKSGLPSDRFSAERTGGSVSTLTIQRTQQEDSAVYLCASSFGGGLNTEAFFGQGTRLTVV.